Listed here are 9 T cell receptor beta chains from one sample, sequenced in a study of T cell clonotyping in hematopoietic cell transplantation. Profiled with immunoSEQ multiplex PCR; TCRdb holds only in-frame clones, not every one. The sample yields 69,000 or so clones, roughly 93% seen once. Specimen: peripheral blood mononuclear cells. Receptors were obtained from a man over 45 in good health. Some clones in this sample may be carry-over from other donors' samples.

The CDR3 region is CASSVQVKADEAFF. DNA for the CDR3: TGTGCCAGCAGCGTCCAGGTTAAGGCGGATGAAGCTTTCTTT. This chain joins TRBV9 and TRBJ1-1, with D uncertain. The CDR3 extends over 14 amino acids. Trimming cost V 2 bases and J 7 bases, with 15 bases left between them. CDR1 and CDR2 (germline): SGDLS, YYNGEE.

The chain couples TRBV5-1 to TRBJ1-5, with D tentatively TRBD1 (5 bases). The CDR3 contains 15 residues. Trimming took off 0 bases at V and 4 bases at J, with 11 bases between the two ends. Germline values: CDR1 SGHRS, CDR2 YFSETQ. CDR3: CASSLAGLGNQPQHF. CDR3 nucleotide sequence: TGCGCCAGCAGCTTGGCGGGACTGGGGAATCAGCCCCAGCATTTT.

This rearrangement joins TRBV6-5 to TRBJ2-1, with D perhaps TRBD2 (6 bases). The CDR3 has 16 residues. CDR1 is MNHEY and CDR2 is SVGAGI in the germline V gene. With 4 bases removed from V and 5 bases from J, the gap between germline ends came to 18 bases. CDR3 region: CASSFTTGTFNNEQFF. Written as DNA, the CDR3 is TGTGCCAGCAGTTTCACAACCGGGACTTTCAACAATGAGCAGTTCTTC.

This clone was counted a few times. CDR3 nucleotide sequence: TGTGCCAGCAGCCAAGCATTGCTGGGGACCGGGGAGCTGTTTTTT. Its protein product is CASSQALLGTGELFF. The chain has TRBV14 and TRBJ2-2; D is unresolved. The CDR3 sequence is 15 residues long. The V gene's germline CDR1 is SGHDN and CDR2 FVKESK. V was clipped by 1 base and J by 5 bases, with 11 bases between them.

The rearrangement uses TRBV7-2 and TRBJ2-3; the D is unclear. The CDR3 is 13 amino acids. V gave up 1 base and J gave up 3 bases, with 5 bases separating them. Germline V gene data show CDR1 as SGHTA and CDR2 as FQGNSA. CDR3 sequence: CASSLVRTDTQYF. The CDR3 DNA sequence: TGTGCCAGCAGCTTAGTGAGGACAGATACGCAGTATTTT.

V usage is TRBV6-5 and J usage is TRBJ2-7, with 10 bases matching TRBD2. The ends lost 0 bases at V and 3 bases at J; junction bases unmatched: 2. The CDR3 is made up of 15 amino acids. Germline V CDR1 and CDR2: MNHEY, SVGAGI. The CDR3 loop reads CASSYSQRGGYEQYF. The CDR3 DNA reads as TGTGCCAGCAGTTACTCGCAGCGGGGGGGCTACGAGCAGTACTTC.

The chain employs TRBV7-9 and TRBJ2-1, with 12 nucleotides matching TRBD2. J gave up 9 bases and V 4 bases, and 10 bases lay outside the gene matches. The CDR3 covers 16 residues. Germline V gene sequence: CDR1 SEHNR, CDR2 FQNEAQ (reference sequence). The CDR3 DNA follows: TGTGCCAGCAGCTCGACACTCGGACTAGCGGGAACTGAGCAGTTCTTC. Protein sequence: CASSSTLGLAGTEQFF.

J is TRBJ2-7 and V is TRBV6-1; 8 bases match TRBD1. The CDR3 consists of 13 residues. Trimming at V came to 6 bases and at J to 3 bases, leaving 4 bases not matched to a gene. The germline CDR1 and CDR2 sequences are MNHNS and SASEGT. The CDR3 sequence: CASRLTGVYEQYF. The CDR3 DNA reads TGTGCCAGCAGACTGACAGGGGTCTACGAGCAGTACTTC.

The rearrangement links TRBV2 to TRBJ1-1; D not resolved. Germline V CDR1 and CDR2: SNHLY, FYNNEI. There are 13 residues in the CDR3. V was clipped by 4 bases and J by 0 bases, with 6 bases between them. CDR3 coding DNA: TGTGCCAGCAGTGCGCAGATGAACACTGAAGCTTTCTTT. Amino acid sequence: CASSAQMNTEAFF.